These T cell receptor beta chains were read from a single sample in a study of blood T cell repertoires in COVID-19. Produced via immunoSEQ multiplex PCR; TCRdb's table is partial and in-frame only. This sample has about 70,000 clones, with approximately 79% found just once. The material sequenced was peripheral blood. The receptor set was obtained from a woman between 55 and 75 years old with acute or convalescent COVID-19. Each CDR3 is given without its conserved first and last residue.

V: TRBV28; CDR3: ASSTGQGRNEQY
V: TRBV5-1; CDR3: ASSLGVTGNTIY
V: TRBV18; CDR3: ASSPVFQGPNTGELF
V: TRBV18; CDR3: ASSPPNRDTEAF
V: TRBV15; CDR3: ATSREGALSPNEQY
V: TRBV7-7; CDR3: ASSLGQGAYNEQF
V: TRBV9; CDR3: ASSVTLSAGQGYGYT
V: TRBV5-1; CDR3: ASSQSPGLAGAGEQY
V: TRBV4-2; CDR3: ASSQERTLGPN
V: TRBV6-2/TRBV6-3; CDR3: ASSYSQKIPNYEQY
V: TRBV4-3; CDR3: ASSQDRGTDYEQY
V: TRBV28; CDR3: ASSVSGANTGELF
V: TRBV19; CDR3: ASRGTGDSPLH
V: TRBV10-3; CDR3: AISESAKAF
V: TRBV27; CDR3: ASSPYRGPYEQY
V: TRBV19; CDR3: ASSIPKGVRDTDTQY
V: TRBV7-8; CDR3: ASTPRGFRETQY
V: TRBV29-1; CDR3: SAGQGADYGYT
V: TRBV11-3; CDR3: ASSFREGQTDTQY
V: TRBV7-9; CDR3: ASSLVSQGATLGNSPLH
V: TRBV4-2; CDR3: ASSQTRQGSNQPQH
V: TRBV5-1; CDR3: ASSLVGSSSYNEQF
V: TRBV7-2; CDR3: ASSLDPSMRYEQY
V: TRBV7-9; CDR3: ASSPQGGDTQY
V: TRBV4-1; CDR3: ASSQAETSYEQY
V: TRBV5-1; CDR3: ASSPSELRAETQY
V: TRBV28; CDR3: ASSLGTGRVYEQF
V: TRBV7-9; CDR3: ASRSPGQTNTEAF
V: TRBV6-5; CDR3: ASSYDGYEQY
V: TRBV7-2; CDR3: ASSYSGGSGYT
V: TRBV5-1; CDR3: ASSVGQLGTEAF
V: TRBV3-1/TRBV3-2; CDR3: ASSQPSRPNEQY
V: TRBV9; CDR3: ASSVAVGASPLH
V: TRBV6-1; CDR3: ASREVLNTEAF
V: TRBV14; CDR3: ASSQTSGGGNEQF
V: TRBV7-9; CDR3: ASRDQGVEAF
V: TRBV10-3; CDR3: AISGDSTSVDTIY
V: TRBV18; CDR3: ASSHPDGLGNTIY
V: TRBV5-4; CDR3: ASSSDRENEQF
V: TRBV4-1; CDR3: ASSQEGTGHYGYT
V: TRBV7-9; CDR3: ASSLALRGSIYNEQF
V: TRBV20-1; CDR3: SASSGQYEQY
V: TRBV3-1/TRBV3-2; CDR3: ASSQGQVAQPQH
V: TRBV19; CDR3: ASSSRVEVNTEAF
V: TRBV28; CDR3: ASSLPTGLYGYT
V: TRBV7-6; CDR3: ASSFSQLVGTGVSDTQY
V: TRBV5-1; CDR3: ASNLGGAAYNEQF
V: TRBV6-5; CDR3: ASSYEGEEYEQY
V: TRBV6-2/TRBV6-3; CDR3: ASSYSRTGLRGQPQH
V: TRBV14; CDR3: ASSQALAGSYNEQF
V: TRBV2; CDR3: ASREEAWNQPQH
V: TRBV5-4; CDR3: ASSLSGEGNQPQH
V: TRBV6-4; CDR3: ASSPSSGGAYNEQF
V: TRBV7-3; CDR3: ASSSGTSGGRADTQY
V: TRBV2; CDR3: ASSEREETQY
V: TRBV30; CDR3: AWSRDGDYGYT
V: TRBV28; CDR3: ASSRQGNTEAF